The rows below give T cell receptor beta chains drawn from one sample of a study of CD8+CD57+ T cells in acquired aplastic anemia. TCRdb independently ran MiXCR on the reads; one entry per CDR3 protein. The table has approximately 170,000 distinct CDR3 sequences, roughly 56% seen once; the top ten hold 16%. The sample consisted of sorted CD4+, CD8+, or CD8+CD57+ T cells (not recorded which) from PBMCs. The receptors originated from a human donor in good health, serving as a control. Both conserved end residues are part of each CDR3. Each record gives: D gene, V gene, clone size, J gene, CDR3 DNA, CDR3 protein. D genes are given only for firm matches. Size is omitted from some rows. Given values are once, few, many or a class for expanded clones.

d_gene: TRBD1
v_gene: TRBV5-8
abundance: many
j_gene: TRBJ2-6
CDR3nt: TGTGCCAGCAGCTTGGGACAGGGGGCTGGAGGGGCCAACGTCCTGACTTTC
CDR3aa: CASSLGQGAGGANVLTF

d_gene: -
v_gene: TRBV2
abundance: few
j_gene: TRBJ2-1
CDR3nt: TGTGCTGGCGCGCCTTCCTACAATGAGCAGTTCTTC
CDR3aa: CAGAPSYNEQFF

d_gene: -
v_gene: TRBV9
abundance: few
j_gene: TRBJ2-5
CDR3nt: TGTGCCAGCAGCGTAGACGGTCAGCGTGAGACCCAGTACTTC
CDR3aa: CASSVDGQRETQYF

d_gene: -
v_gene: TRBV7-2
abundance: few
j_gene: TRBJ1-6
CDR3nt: TGTGCCAGCAGCTTCGAGCCAGGGGATTCACCCCTCCACTTT
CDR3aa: CASSFEPGDSPLHF

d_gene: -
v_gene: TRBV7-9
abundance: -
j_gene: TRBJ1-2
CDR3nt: TGTGCCAGCAGCACTCCGGGGGGAGGCTACACCTTC
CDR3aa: CASSTPGGGYTF

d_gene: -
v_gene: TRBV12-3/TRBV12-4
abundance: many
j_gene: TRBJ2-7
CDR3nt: TGTGCCAGCAGCACCACCTCCTACGAGCAGTACTTC
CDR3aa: CASSTTSYEQYF

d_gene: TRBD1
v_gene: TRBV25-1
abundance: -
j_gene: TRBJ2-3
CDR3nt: TGTGCCAGCAGTGAAAGCGACAGGGGATTATTAGATACGCAGTATTTT
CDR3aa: CASSESDRGLLDTQYF

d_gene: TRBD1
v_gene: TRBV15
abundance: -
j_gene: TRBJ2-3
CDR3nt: TGTGCCACCAGCAAACTGACAGGGGGTTGGGGGACAGATACGCAGTATTTT
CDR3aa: CATSKLTGGWGTDTQYF

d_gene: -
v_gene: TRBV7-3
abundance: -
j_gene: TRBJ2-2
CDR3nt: TGTGCCAGCAGCTTAATGGGAGGCTGGGCCACCGGGGAGCTGTTTTTT
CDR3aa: CASSLMGGWATGELFF

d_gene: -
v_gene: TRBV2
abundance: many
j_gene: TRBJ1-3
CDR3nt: TGTGCCAGCAGACCGGGACAAGGGATATACTCTGGAAACACCATATATTTT
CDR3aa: CASRPGQGIYSGNTIYF

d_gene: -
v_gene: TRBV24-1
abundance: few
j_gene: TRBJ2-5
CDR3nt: TGTGCCACCAGGGGGCGGACACGGGAGACCCAGTACTTC
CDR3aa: CATRGRTRETQYF

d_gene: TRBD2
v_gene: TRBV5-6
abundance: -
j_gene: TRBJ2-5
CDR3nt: TGTGCCAGCAGCGCTCTAGCGGGTGGGGGGACCCAGTACTTC
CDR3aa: CASSALAGGGTQYF

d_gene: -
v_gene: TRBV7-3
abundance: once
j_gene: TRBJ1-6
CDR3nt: TGTGCCAGCAGCTTAGCCTTCGGGCTACCCCTCCACTTT
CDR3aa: CASSLAFGLPLHF

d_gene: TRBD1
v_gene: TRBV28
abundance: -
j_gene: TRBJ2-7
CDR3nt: TGTGCCAGCAGAGGGGACAGGGGCTCCTGCGAGCAGTACTTC
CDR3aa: CASRGDRGSCEQYF

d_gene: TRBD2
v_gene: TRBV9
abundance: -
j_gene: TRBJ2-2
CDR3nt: TGTGCCAGCAGCGTGTATTCCGGGACTAGGTCCGGGGAGCTGTTTTTT
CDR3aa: CASSVYSGTRSGELFF

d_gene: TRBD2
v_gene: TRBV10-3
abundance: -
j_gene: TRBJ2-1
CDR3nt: TGTGCCATCGGCACTAGCGGGGGTGCCCCTTACAATGAGCAGTTCTTC
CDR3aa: CAIGTSGGAPYNEQFF

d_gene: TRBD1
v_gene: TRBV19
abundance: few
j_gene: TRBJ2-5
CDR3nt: TGTGCCAGTAGTATCGGACAGGGCCAGGAGACCCAGTACTTC
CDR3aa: CASSIGQGQETQYF

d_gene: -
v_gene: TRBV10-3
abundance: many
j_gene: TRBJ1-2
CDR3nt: TGTGCCATCAGTGGGCAGAACTATGGCTACACCTTC
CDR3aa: CAISGQNYGYTF

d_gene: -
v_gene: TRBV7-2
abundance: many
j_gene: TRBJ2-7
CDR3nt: TGTGCCAGCAGCCCCACACGGGGCTACGAGCAGTACTTC
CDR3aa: CASSPTRGYEQYF

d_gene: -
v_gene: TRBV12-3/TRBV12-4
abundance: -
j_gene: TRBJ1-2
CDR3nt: TGTGCCAGCAGTTTATACTCTGCGTATGGCTACACCTTC
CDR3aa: CASSLYSAYGYTF

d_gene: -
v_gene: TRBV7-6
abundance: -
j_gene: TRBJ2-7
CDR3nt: TGTGCCAGCAGCTCCCCCCCCCGGGGAACCTACGAGCAGTACTTC
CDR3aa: CASSSPPRGTYEQYF

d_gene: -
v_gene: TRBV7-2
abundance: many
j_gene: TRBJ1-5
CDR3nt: TGTGCCAGCAGCTTATTCTTCTCGGGGGGTCAGCCCCAGCATTTT
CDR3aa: CASSLFFSGGQPQHF

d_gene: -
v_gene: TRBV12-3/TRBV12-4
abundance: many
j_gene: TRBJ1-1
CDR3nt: TGTGCCAGCAGTTTTCTGGTTAGCACTGAAGCTTTCTTT
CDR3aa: CASSFLVSTEAFF

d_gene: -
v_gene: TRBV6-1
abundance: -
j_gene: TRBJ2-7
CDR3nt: TGTGCCAGCAGTGAAAGAGGGACCAGGGCCTACGAGCAGTACTTC
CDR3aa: CASSERGTRAYEQYF

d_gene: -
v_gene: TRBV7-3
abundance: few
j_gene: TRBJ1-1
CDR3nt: TGTGCCAGCATCATATTTCGCTGGGGGGCAGGCACTGAAGCTTTCTTT
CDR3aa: CASIIFRWGAGTEAFF

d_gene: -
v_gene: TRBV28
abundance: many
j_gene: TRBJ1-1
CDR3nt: TGTGCCAGCACTCTGGACAGCATGAACACTGAAGCTTTCTTT
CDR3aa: CASTLDSMNTEAFF

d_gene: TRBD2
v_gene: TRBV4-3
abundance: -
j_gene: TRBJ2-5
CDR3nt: TGCGCCAGCAGCCTATCCGGGACTAGCGGGCAAGAGACCCAGTACTTC
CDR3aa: CASSLSGTSGQETQYF

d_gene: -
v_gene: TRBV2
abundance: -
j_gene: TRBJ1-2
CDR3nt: TGTGCCAGCAGTCATAGACTAGCGGGGGGAATTGGCTACACCTTC
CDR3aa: CASSHRLAGGIGYTF

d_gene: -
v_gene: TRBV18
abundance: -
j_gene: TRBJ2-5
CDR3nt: TGTGCCAGCTCACCACCACAGGGAGGTGGGGGAGAGACCCAGTACTTC
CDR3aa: CASSPPQGGGGETQYF

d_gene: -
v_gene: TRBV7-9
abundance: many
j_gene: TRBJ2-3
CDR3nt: TGTGCCAGCAGCTTAGCCGTACTACCCACAGATACGCAGTATTTT
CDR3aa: CASSLAVLPTDTQYF

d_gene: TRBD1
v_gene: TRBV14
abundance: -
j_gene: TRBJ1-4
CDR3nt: TGTGCCAGCAGCCTTTGGACAGGGAAGGCTAATGAAAAACTGTTTTTT
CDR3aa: CASSLWTGKANEKLFF

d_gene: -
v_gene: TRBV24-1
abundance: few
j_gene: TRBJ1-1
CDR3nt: TGTGCCACCAGTTTTGTCAACACTGAAGCTTTCTTT
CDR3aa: CATSFVNTEAFF

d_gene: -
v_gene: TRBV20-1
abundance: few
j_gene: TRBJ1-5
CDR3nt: TGCAGTGCCCAGAGATTGATTATAAGGGGTACCCCTCAGCCCCAGCATTTT
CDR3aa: CSAQRLIIRGTPQPQHF

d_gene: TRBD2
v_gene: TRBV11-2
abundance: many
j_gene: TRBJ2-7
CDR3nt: TGTGCCAGCAGCTTAGGGCCTTTCGGGGGGTTCAACGAGCAGTACTTC
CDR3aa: CASSLGPFGGFNEQYF

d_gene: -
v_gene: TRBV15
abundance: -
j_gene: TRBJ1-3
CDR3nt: TGTGCCACCAGCAGTGGGTCTGGAAACACCATATATTTT
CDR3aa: CATSSGSGNTIYF

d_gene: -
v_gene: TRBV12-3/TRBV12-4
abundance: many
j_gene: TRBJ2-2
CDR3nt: TGTGCCAGCAGCCCGGACAGTTTCACCGGGGAGCTGTTTTTT
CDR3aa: CASSPDSFTGELFF

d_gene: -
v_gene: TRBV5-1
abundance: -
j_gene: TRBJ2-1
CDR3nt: TGCGCCAGCAGCACCGGAGGCGGCCCCCCTGAGCAGTTCTTC
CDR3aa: CASSTGGGPPEQFF

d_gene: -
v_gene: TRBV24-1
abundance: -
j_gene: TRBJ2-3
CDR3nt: TGTACTACCAGTGAACCCCCGTCGACAGGACCTTTCACAGATACGCAGTATTTT
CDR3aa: CTTSEPPSTGPFTDTQYF

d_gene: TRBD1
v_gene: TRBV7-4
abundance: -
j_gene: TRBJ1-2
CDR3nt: TGTGCCAGCAGGGCTCCGGGACAGGGGGCGGGCTACACCTTC
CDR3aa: CASRAPGQGAGYTF

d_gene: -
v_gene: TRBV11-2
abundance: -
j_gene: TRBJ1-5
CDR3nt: TGTGCCAGCAGCTTGGACAGTTGGAATCAGCCCCAGCATTTT
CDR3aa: CASSLDSWNQPQHF

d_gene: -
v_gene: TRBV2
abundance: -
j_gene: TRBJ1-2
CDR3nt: TGTGCCAGCAGTGTAAGGGGGAGTGGCTACACCTTC
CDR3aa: CASSVRGSGYTF

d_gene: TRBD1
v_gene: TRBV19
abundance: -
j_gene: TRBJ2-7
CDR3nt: TGTGCCAGTAGTATTAGGGACAGGTCCTACGAGCAGTACTTC
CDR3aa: CASSIRDRSYEQYF

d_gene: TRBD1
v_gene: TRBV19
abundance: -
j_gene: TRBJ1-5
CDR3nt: TGTGCCAGTAGGGCGGGACAGGGAGGCCGAAATCAGCCCCAGCATTTT
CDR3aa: CASRAGQGGRNQPQHF

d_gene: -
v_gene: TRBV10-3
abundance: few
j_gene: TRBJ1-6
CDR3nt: TGTGCCATCAGTGACCGCGAGACCTCACCCCTCCACTTT
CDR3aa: CAISDRETSPLHF

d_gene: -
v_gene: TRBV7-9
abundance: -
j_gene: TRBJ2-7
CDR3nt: TGTGCCAGCAGCCCCCATCGGGACAAGCGATACGAGCAGTACTTC
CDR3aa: CASSPHRDKRYEQYF

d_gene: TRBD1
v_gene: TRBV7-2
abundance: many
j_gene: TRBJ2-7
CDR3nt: TGTGCCAGCAGCTTAGCCCCTCCCGGGACAGGGGGCGGCTACGAGCAGTACTTC
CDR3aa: CASSLAPPGTGGGYEQYF

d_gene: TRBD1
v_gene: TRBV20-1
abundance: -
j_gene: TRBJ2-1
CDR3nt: TGCAGTGCCAGCAGCCCAGGGACAGGGATTGGGTACAATGAGCAGTTCTTC
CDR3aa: CSASSPGTGIGYNEQFF

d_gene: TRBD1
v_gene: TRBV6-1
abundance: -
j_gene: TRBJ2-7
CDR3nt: TGCGCCAGCAGTGACCCCGGACAGGGGTACGAGCAGTACTTC
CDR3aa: CASSDPGQGYEQYF

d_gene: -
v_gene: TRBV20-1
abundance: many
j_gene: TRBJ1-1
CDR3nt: TGCAGTGCCCCACCCGTAGGACGGGGGCACACTGAAGCTTTCTTT
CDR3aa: CSAPPVGRGHTEAFF

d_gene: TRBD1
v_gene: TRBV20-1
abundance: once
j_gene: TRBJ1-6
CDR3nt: TGCAGTGCTAGCCGACAGACAGGGAGCTATAATTCACCCCTCCACTTT
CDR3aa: CSASRQTGSYNSPLHF

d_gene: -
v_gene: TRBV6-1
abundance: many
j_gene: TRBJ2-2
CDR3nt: TGTGCCAGCAGGGGGACCATTAACACCGGGGAGCTGTTTTTT
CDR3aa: CASRGTINTGELFF

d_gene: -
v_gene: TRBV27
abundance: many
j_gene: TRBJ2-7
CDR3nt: TGTGCCAGCATGGGGCTAGCGTCGTACGAGCAGTACTTC
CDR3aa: CASMGLASYEQYF

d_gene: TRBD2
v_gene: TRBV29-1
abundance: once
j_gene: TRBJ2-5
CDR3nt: TGCAGCGTTGAGACTAGCGGGGCGGAGGCCCGGTACTTC
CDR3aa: CSVETSGAEARYF

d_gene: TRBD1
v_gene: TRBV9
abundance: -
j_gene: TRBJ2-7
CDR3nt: TGTGCCAGCTCTCCCGGGACAGGTGATTTGGAGCAGTACTTC
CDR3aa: CASSPGTGDLEQYF